The 23 T cell receptor beta chains below come from one sample, sequenced in a study of vaccination effects on CD4 cells after COVID-19. Viral peptide pool expansion of antigen-specific CD4+ T cells preceded sequencing in the ViraFEST assay. Researchers isolated CD4+ T cells once 9 to 11 days of culture had elapsed. Participants were vaccinated with two doses of either the BNT162b2 or mRNA-1273 vaccine. Their cognate antigens are unknown. Sequencing was performed with immunoSEQ multiplex PCR; in TCRdb, only in-frame clones are kept and a portion is missing. In the table there are about 81,000 clones, roughly 80% of which are singletons. Specimen: CD4+ T cells from PBMCs cultured with HCoV-OC43 spike peptides, collected after COVID-19 vaccination. Subset of the sample: HCoV-OC43 spike overlapping peptide pool stimulation. The origin of the receptors is a human donor who received a COVID-19 vaccine.

The chain uses TRBV11-1 and TRBJ2-3, with D unresolved. Trimming pared 5 bases from V and 2 bases from J, leaving 8 bases between. Germline-derived CDR1 and CDR2 are SGHAT and FQDESV (reference sequence). CDR3 size: 13 residues. The CDR3 reads CASSQPSTDTQYF. CDR3 DNA: TGTGCCAGCAGCCAGCCATCCACAGATACGCAGTATTTT.

The chain carries TRBV24-1 and TRBJ2-1; D unresolved. The CDR3 runs to 13 residues. Trimming removed 4 bases at V and 0 bases at J, with 3 bases between. In germline, CDR1 is KGHDR, CDR2 SFDVKD. The CDR3 spells CATSEASYNEQFF. CDR3 sequence (DNA): TGTGCCACCAGTGAGGCCTCCTACAATGAGCAGTTCTTC.

This chain connects TRBV5-1 to TRBJ1-6; D call uncertain. Germline V gene data show CDR1 as SGHRS and CDR2 as YFSETQ. Trimming left V 4 bases short and J 9 bases short, with 14 bases between. The CDR3 spans 14 residues. CDR3 DNA sequence: TGCGCCAGCAGCGTACCAGGAGAGGGTTCACCCCTCCACTTT. Translating gives CASSVPGEGSPLHF.

This clone was seen just once. The rearrangement joins TRBV7-9 to TRBJ2-5, with TRBD1 matching over 10 bases. There are 16 residues in the CDR3. Unmatched junction bases numbered 8, after V lost 2 bases and J lost 5 bases. CDR1 SEHNR and CDR2 FQNEAQ come from the germline V gene (reference sequence). The CDR3, as DNA: TGTGCCAGCAGCTTATTGGGACAGGGGATCGTGGAGACCCAGTACTTC. Translating it yields CASSLLGQGIVETQYF.

The chain uses TRBV5-1 and TRBJ1-4; TRBD1 matches 7 bases. CDR1 SGHRS and CDR2 YFSETQ come from the germline V gene. The trim removed 4 bases at V and 6 bases at J, leaving 9 bases unmatched. There are 15 residues in the CDR3. The CDR3 nucleotides read TGCGCCAGCAGCGAATTCACAGGGGAGGATGAAAAACTGTTTTTT. Translation gives CASSEFTGEDEKLFF.

There are a few counts of this clone. This chain uses TRBV19 with TRBJ2-1, with 7 bases that match TRBD1. The trim removed 6 bases at V and 3 bases at J, leaving 5 bases unmatched. The CDR3 totals 14 residues. CDR1 is LNHDA and CDR2 is SQIVND in the germline V gene (reference sequence). This CDR3 is CASRDRANYNEQFF. The CDR3, as DNA: TGTGCCAGTAGAGACAGGGCGAACTACAATGAGCAGTTCTTC.

The gene calls are TRBV3-1 (or the pseudogene TRBV3-2) and TRBJ2-5; D possibly corresponds to TRBD1 (5 bases). CDR1 LGHDT and CDR2 YNNKEL come from the germline V gene (reference sequence). Trimming removed 0 bases from V and 5 bases from J, with 16 bases in between. The CDR3 is 16 residues long. CDR3 loop: CASSQDFGHRDETQYF. The CDR3 coding sequence is TGTGCCAGCAGCCAAGATTTCGGACACCGAGACGAGACCCAGTACTTC.

CDR3 region: CASSTPGLAGGETQYF. DNA for the CDR3: TGTGCCAGCTCAACCCCGGGACTAGCGGGGGGAGAGACCCAGTACTTC. The gene calls are TRBV18 and TRBJ2-5, with TRBD2 matching 15 bases. This CDR3 has 16 residues. Germline V gene data show CDR1 as KGHSH and CDR2 as LQKENI. V dropped 5 bases and J dropped 4; count of bases not matched to a gene: 5. Full variable domain (rest looked up from reference TRBV18 and TRBJ2-5): NAGVMQNPRHLVRRRGQEARLRCSPMKGHSHVYWYRQLPEEGLKFMVYLQKENIIDESGMPKERFSAEFPKEGPSILRIQQVVRGDSAAYFCASSTPGLAGGETQYFGPGTRLLVL.

The chain has TRBV30 and TRBJ1-2; TRBD1 might be the D (5 bases). Trimming left V 5 bases short and J 3 bases short, with 16 bases between. Per germline, CDR1 GTSNPN and CDR2 SVGIG (reference sequence). The CDR3 consists of 14 residues. CDR3 sequence: CAWGRDPYYYGYTF. CDR3 bases: TGTGCCTGGGGCAGGGATCCTTACTACTATGGCTACACCTTC.

The gene calls are TRBV5-6 and TRBJ2-7; no clear D gene. CDR3 length: 13 residues. Germline-derived CDR1 and CDR2 are SGHDT and YYEEEE. Trimming shortened V by 0 bases and J by 1 base, and 5 bases separated the two germline ends. The CDR3 nucleotides read TGTGCCAGCAGCTTGGCAGCATCCTACGAGCAGTACGTC. Translated: CASSLAASYEQYV.

The DNA for the CDR3 is TGTGCCAGCAGTGTTGACTTTCCCAATTCACCCCTCCACTTT. It is translated as CASSVDFPNSPLHF. The V and J genes are TRBV6-2 or TRBV6-3 and TRBJ1-6; D unresolved. Trimming removed 5 bases from V and 7 bases from J, with 12 bases in between. The CDR3 totals 14 residues. CDR1 and CDR2 from the germline V gene are MNHEY and SVGEGT.

This CDR3 is CASSQSEFRSNQPQHF. Written as DNA, the CDR3 is TGCGCCAGCAGCCAATCGGAGTTTAGAAGCAATCAGCCCCAGCATTTT. The chain employs TRBV4-1 and TRBJ1-5; D remains ambiguous. In germline, CDR1 is MGHRA, CDR2 YSYEKL. This CDR3 spans 16 amino acids. Trimming took 2 bases from V and 1 from J, leaving 12 bases between them.

A remark on this clone: This CDR3 is also generated by other DNA sequences in the sample. The chain combines TRBV15 with TRBJ2-1; D unclear. The CDR3 consists of 12 residues. Per the germline V gene, CDR1 is LNHNV and CDR2 is YYDKDF (reference sequence). V was cut by 1 base and J by 4 bases, with 2 bases left in between. As DNA, the CDR3 is TGTGCCACCAGCAGAGGGTACAATGAGCAGTTCTTC. This gives the protein CATSRGYNEQFF.

This clone was recorded only once. V and J are TRBV7-9 and TRBJ1-4; a weak D match, TRBD1 (6 bases). V was shortened by 5 bases and J by 5 bases, with 18 bases between the two germline ends. Germline V lookup: CDR1 SEHNR, CDR2 FQNEAQ (reference sequence). The CDR3 is 16 residues long. In DNA, the CDR3 is TGTGCCAGCAGCCGGGGTACTACCGGGGGCAATGAAAAACTGTTTTTT. Translating it yields CASSRGTTGGNEKLFF.

The J gene is TRBJ1-5, the V gene TRBV18; tentatively, D is TRBD1 (6 bases). The CDR3 has 15 amino acids. Looked up from germline, CDR1 is KGHSH and CDR2 is LQKENI. The germline V and J ends were trimmed by 3 bases and 4 bases, with 13 bases remaining between them. CDR3 amino acids: CASSPTDSLNQPQHF. DNA of the CDR3: TGTGCCAGCTCACCGACGGACAGCCTAAATCAGCCCCAGCATTTT.

Written as DNA, the CDR3 is TGTGCCAGCAGCGAAAAGACAGGGGGAAAGACTGAAGCTTTCTTT. It yields the protein CASSEKTGGKTEAFF. The chain recombines TRBV21-1 with TRBJ1-1; TRBD1 reflects the table's D call only, with no check against the DNA. TRBV21-1 constitutes a pseudogene. The CDR3 totals 15 residues.

The rearrangement links TRBV6-5 to TRBJ1-2; D remains unclear. The CDR3 has 12 residues. Germline loops: CDR1 MNHEY, CDR2 SVGAGI. V gave up 6 bases and J gave up 6 bases, with 11 bases separating them. The DNA for the CDR3 is TGTGCCAGCAGCCTACAAGGGCATGGCTACACCTTC. Protein product: CASSLQGHGYTF.

In this sample, this clone turned up a few times. The J gene is TRBJ1-2, the V gene TRBV5-5, with D unclear. Germline CDR1 SGHKS, CDR2 YYEKEE (reference sequence). Trimming left V 3 bases short and J 6 bases short, with 21 bases between. This CDR3 is 16 amino acids long. The CDR3 DNA reads as TGTGCCAGCAGCTCCCTTAATAGGTCAGGCCGCGATGGCTACACCTTC. This sequence encodes CASSSLNRSGRDGYTF.

The chain uses TRBV6-5 and TRBJ2-1, with 7 positions matching TRBD2. Germline loops: CDR1 MNHEY, CDR2 SVGAGI. The CDR3 has 13 amino acids. After removal of 8 bases from V and 7 bases from J, the junction contained 8 bases not matched to a gene. The CDR3 region has the DNA TGTGCCAGCGGGACGGGGGGAGCGAATGAGCAGTTCTTC. Its protein product is CASGTGGANEQFF.

The chain links TRBV7-2 to TRBJ2-5, with 10 bases identical to TRBD1. After removal of 7 bases from V and 4 bases from J, the junction contained 3 bases not matched to a gene. Germline V gene data show CDR1 as SGHTA and CDR2 as FQGNSA. This CDR3 contains 13 residues. CDR3 residues: CASNRDRGETQYF. In nucleotides, the CDR3 is TGTGCCAGCAACAGGGACAGGGGAGAGACCCAGTACTTC. The full variable domain, in which reference TRBV7-2 and TRBJ2-5 provide the parts outside the CDR3, is GAGVSQSPSNKVTEKGKDVELRCDPISGHTALYWYRQSLGQGLEFLIYFQGNSAPDKSGLPSDRFSAERTGGSVSTLTIQRTQQEDSAVYLCASNRDRGETQYFGPGTRLLVL.

The chain couples TRBV5-1 to TRBJ1-3, with D maybe TRBD1 (6 bases). Trimming left V 0 bases short and J 0 bases short, with 10 bases between. This CDR3 is 16 amino acids long. The germline V gene encodes CDR1 SGHRS and CDR2 YFSETQ. The chain's CDR3 is CASSLGSGASGNTIYF. DNA for the CDR3: TGCGCCAGCAGCTTGGGTTCAGGGGCCTCTGGAAACACCATATATTTT.

This rearrangement joins TRBV6-5 to TRBJ1-5; D ambiguous. This CDR3 comprises 15 residues. Germline V gives CDR1 MNHEY, CDR2 SVGAGI. V was pared by 3 bases and J by 5 bases, with 14 bases between. The CDR3, as DNA: TGTGCCAGCAGTTATACGGTCGCAGCGGATCAGCCCCAGCATTTT. Amino acid sequence: CASSYTVAADQPQHF.

There are a few counts of this clone. The chain recombines TRBV5-4 with TRBJ2-4, with D tentatively TRBD2 (6 bases). The V and J ends lost 4 bases and 11 bases respectively, with 13 bases between them. The CDR3 is 12 residues long. CDR1 and CDR2 (germline): SGHNT, YYREEE (reference sequence). CDR3 in DNA: TGTGCCAGCAGCCGGGACTTCCAGGTTCAGTACTTC. Amino acid sequence: CASSRDFQVQYF.